A selection of T cell receptor beta chains follows, all from one sample in a study of T cell responses to AZD1222 COVID-19 vaccine. Produced via immunoSEQ multiplex PCR; TCRdb's table is partial and in-frame only. The table shows 150,000 to 180,000 clones, with 80% to 90% occurring only once. The sequencing here drew on peripheral blood, taken on day 0 of MenACWY control vaccination. These receptors all stem from an adult in good health. The CDR3 runs from the conserved cysteine through the conserved F or W. D genes are given only for firm matches. Rows give clone size only sometimes, using once, few, many, or a class for an expanded clone.

J gene | D gene | clone size | V gene | CDR3 DNA | CDR3 protein
TRBJ1-2 | . | . | TRBV19 | TGTGCCAGTACAGGGGCAGCACATAACTATGGCTACACCTTC | CASTGAAHNYGYTF
TRBJ1-2 | . | . | TRBV20-1 | TGCAGTACTGAGAACAACTATGGCTACACCTTC | CSTENNYGYTF
TRBJ2-6 | . | . | TRBV6-5 | TGTGCCAGCAGTCCTACTAATTCTGGGGCCAACGTCCTGACTTTC | CASSPTNSGANVLTF
TRBJ2-7 | . | few | TRBV10-1 | TGCGCCAGCAGGTTGGGGGGTTCGTACGAGCAGTACTTC | CASRLGGSYEQYF
TRBJ2-1 | . | . | TRBV27 | TGTGCCAGCAGGCTAGGGCGGAGGGGGAGCTCCTACAATGAGCAGTTCTTC | CASRLGRRGSSYNEQFF
TRBJ2-1 | . | . | TRBV7-7 | TGTGCCAGCAGCTCTATTGTAGGGTTGGGGTACAATGAGCAGTTCTTC | CASSSIVGLGYNEQFF
TRBJ2-5 | TRBD1 | . | TRBV13 | TGTGCCAGCAGCTCCCAATACAGGGGCACCAAGGGGACCCAGTACTTC | CASSSQYRGTKGTQYF
TRBJ2-2 | TRBD1 | . | TRBV24-1 | TGTGCCACCAGTGGCCAGGGGGTTGCCGGGGAGCTGTTTTTT | CATSGQGVAGELFF
TRBJ2-1 | . | few | TRBV11-3 | TGTGCCAGCAGCTTACAAAAGTTTAGCAATGAGCAGTTCTTC | CASSLQKFSNEQFF
TRBJ1-1 | . | . | TRBV5-1 | TGCGCCAGCAGCTGGGAGGGGAGAGGCTGGGAAGCTTTCTTT | CASSWEGRGWEAFF
TRBJ2-5 | . | . | TRBV29-1 | TGCAGCGCGGCGCATACGTACCAAGAGACCCAGTACTTC | CSAAHTYQETQYF
TRBJ2-2 | TRBD1 | . | TRBV5-1 | TGCGCCAGCAGCTCCAGGACAGGAGCTGACGGGGAGCTGTTTTTT | CASSSRTGADGELFF
TRBJ1-1 | . | once | TRBV5-4 | TGTGCCAGCAGCCATACCGAAAACACTGAAGCTTTCTTT | CASSHTENTEAFF
TRBJ2-3 | . | once | TRBV20-1 | TGCAGTGCTGGGTGGGTGGATACGCAGTATTTT | CSAGWVDTQYF
TRBJ1-2 | . | . | TRBV6-5 | TGTGCCAGCAGTTACTCGAGAGGGACTGGCTACACCTTC | CASSYSRGTGYTF
TRBJ1-2 | . | once | TRBV5-1 | TGCGCCAGCACGGAGCGGGGGCGACTTGAGGAGAGGCCCTATGGCTACACCTTC | CASTERGRLEERPYGYTF
TRBJ1-1 | . | few | TRBV5-5 | TGTGCCAGCACCTGGGCGGGGGGTTTGACTGAAGCTTTCTTT | CASTWAGGLTEAFF
TRBJ2-7 | TRBD2 | . | TRBV9 | TGTGCCAGCAGCGTAGGCGGGAGCCCCTACGAGCAGTACTTC | CASSVGGSPYEQYF
TRBJ1-6 | TRBD1 | . | TRBV30 | TGTGCCTGGGCTACGGGACAGCCTAATTCACCCCTCCACTTT | CAWATGQPNSPLHF
TRBJ1-5 | TRBD1 | . | TRBV5-1 | TGCGCCAGCAGCTCCGGGACAGGGGCTTATCAGCCCCAGCATTTT | CASSSGTGAYQPQHF
TRBJ2-7 | TRBD2 | few | TRBV9 | TGTGCCAGCAGCTCCCTCGGGACTAGCGGGAGCGGCGAGCAGTACTTC | CASSSLGTSGSGEQYF
TRBJ2-7 | . | few | TRBV5-1 | TGCGCCAGCAGGGAAGGCGGTTCCTACGAGCAGTACTTC | CASREGGSYEQYF
TRBJ1-4 | . | . | TRBV18 | TGTGCCAGCTCAGGGGGTGCAACTAATGAAAAACTGTTTTTT | CASSGGATNEKLFF
TRBJ2-1 | . | medium-sized | TRBV28 | TGTGCCAGCAGTTTACGTGGCGACGTCGATGAGCAGTTCTTC | CASSLRGDVDEQFF
TRBJ1-4 | . | . | TRBV7-9 | TGTGCCAGCAGCCCCCCGGGGATCCGAACTAATGAAAAACTGTTTTTT | CASSPPGIRTNEKLFF
TRBJ2-1 | . | . | TRBV30 | TGTGCCTGGAGTGGAGAGAATGAGCAGTTCTTC | CAWSGENEQFF
TRBJ1-4 | . | . | TRBV2 | TGTGCCAGCAGGAGGGAAAAGCCAACTAATGAAAAACTGTTTTTT | CASRREKPTNEKLFF
TRBJ2-5 | . | . | TRBV5-1 | TGCGCCAGCAGCGGGGCAGGGGACCAAGAGACCCAGTACTTC | CASSGAGDQETQYF
TRBJ1-2 | TRBD1 | few | TRBV5-6 | TGTGCCAGCAGCTTAGCCGGGACAGATGGCTACACCTTC | CASSLAGTDGYTF
TRBJ1-2 | . | . | TRBV18 | TGTGCCAGCTCACCACCTAAGGGTGCCTCTGGGGGCTACACCTTC | CASSPPKGASGGYTF
TRBJ1-3 | . | few | TRBV2 | TGTGCCAGCAGTGTGTATTCAAGTGGAAACACCATATATTTT | CASSVYSSGNTIYF
TRBJ1-2 | . | . | TRBV2 | TGTGCCAGCAGTGCGGGACACTCCCGACACGACTATGGCTACACCTTC | CASSAGHSRHDYGYTF
TRBJ1-1 | . | . | TRBV18 | TGTGCCAGCTCACCAGGATCGCCGGCCACTGAAGCTTTCTTT | CASSPGSPATEAFF
TRBJ1-2 | . | few | TRBV2 | TGTGCCAGCAGTAACCCCATAGGCGGGGATAACTATGGCTACACCTTC | CASSNPIGGDNYGYTF
TRBJ1-1 | . | . | TRBV14 | TGTGCCAGCAGCCAAGATCGCGACACTGAAGCTTTCTTT | CASSQDRDTEAFF
TRBJ1-2 | . | . | TRBV21-1 | TGTGCCAGCAGCAACTCCCTCAGGGGATCGGGGGGCTACACCTTC | CASSNSLRGSGGYTF
TRBJ2-1 | TRBD2 | . | TRBV28 | TGTGCCAGCAGACCTCTAGCGGGGGGGAGGGATGAGCAGTTCTTC | CASRPLAGGRDEQFF
TRBJ1-2 | TRBD1 | . | TRBV9 | TGTGCCAGCAGCGTAGATATCGGGACAGCTTATGGCTACACCTTC | CASSVDIGTAYGYTF
TRBJ1-3 | TRBD1 | . | TRBV28 | TGTGCCAGCAGTTTCACGGGACAGGTTTCTGGAAACACCATATATTTT | CASSFTGQVSGNTIYF
TRBJ1-2 | TRBD1 | . | TRBV28 | TGTGCCAGCAGGGAGGGCGGACAGGCAGGGGGCTACACCTTC | CASREGGQAGGYTF
TRBJ2-2 | TRBD2 | . | TRBV2 | TGTGCCAGCAGTGAAGGTTCTAGCGGGGCCACCGGGGAGCTGTTTTTT | CASSEGSSGATGELFF
TRBJ1-5 | TRBD1 | . | TRBV18 | TGTGCCAGCTCACCTTCCGGACAGGGGGTAAATCAGCCCCAGCATTTT | CASSPSGQGVNQPQHF
TRBJ1-4 | TRBD1 | . | TRBV4-1 | TGCGCCAGCAGCCAAGAGGGTTGGACAGGGGTTGATCGTGAAAAACTGTTTTTT | CASSQEGWTGVDREKLFF
TRBJ2-7 | TRBD1 | . | TRBV4-1 | TGCGCCAGCAGCCAAGAGGGGACAGGGGTGGACGAGCAGTACTTC | CASSQEGTGVDEQYF
TRBJ2-3 | . | . | TRBV6-4 | TGTGCCAGCAGTTCTGCTGCTAGCACAGATACGCAGTATTTT | CASSSAASTDTQYF
TRBJ1-2 | TRBD1 | . | TRBV19 | TGTGCCAGTAGTATAGGAGGGGGACAGGGCGATGGCTACACCTTC | CASSIGGGQGDGYTF
TRBJ2-7 | . | . | TRBV6-5 | TGTGCCAGCAGTTATACCGGGCCTTACTCCTACGAGCAGTACTTC | CASSYTGPYSYEQYF
TRBJ1-6 | . | . | TRBV2 | TGTGCCAGCAGTGAAGCGAGGAAGAATTCACCCCTCCACTTT | CASSEARKNSPLHF
TRBJ1-5 | . | . | TRBV2 | TGTGCCAGCAGGGCCTCAGGTGGGACACTTGATCGGCCCCAGCATTTT | CASRASGGTLDRPQHF
TRBJ1-4 | . | . | TRBV5-1 | TGCGCCAGCAGCTTGTGGCGGGGCCCCGAAAAACTGTTTTTT | CASSLWRGPEKLFF
TRBJ1-2 | . | . | TRBV11-2 | TGTGCCAGCAGCTTGTCAGCAGGTTCAGGGGACTATGGCTACACCTTC | CASSLSAGSGDYGYTF
TRBJ2-3 | . | . | TRBV6-5 | TGTGCCAGCAGTTACCTCGGGGTGACAGATACGCAGTATTTT | CASSYLGVTDTQYF
TRBJ1-1 | . | . | TRBV28 | TGTGCCAGCAGATCGGGAGTAGAAGCTTTCTTT | CASRSGVEAFF
TRBJ1-2 | . | . | TRBV4-2 | TGTGCCAGCAGCCAAGATCATGGCACGGCATATGGCTACACCTTC | CASSQDHGTAYGYTF
TRBJ2-2 | TRBD1 | . | TRBV5-1 | TGCGCCAGCAGCGCAGACAGGGGGCTCAACACCGGGGAGCTGTTTTTT | CASSADRGLNTGELFF
TRBJ2-3 | TRBD2 | . | TRBV6-5 | TGTGCCAGCAGTTACTCGCGGCTAGCGGCACAAGGTACGCAGTATTTT | CASSYSRLAAQGTQYF
TRBJ2-2 | . | . | TRBV9 | TGTGCCAGCAGTCCCGCGCAAATGCCCGGGGAGCTGTTTTTT | CASSPAQMPGELFF
TRBJ1-6 | . | . | TRBV6-5 | TGTGCCAGCAGTTACGGGTCAGGGAAATCACCCCTCCACTTT | CASSYGSGKSPLHF
TRBJ2-3 | . | few | TRBV7-7 | TGTGCCAGCAGCTTATGGGGCGAAGATACGCAGTATTTT | CASSLWGEDTQYF